These 21 T cell receptor beta chains share one sample of origin, sequenced in a study of a mutant IDH1 vaccine in newly diagnosed glioma. No antigen has been assigned to these receptors. Noted time point: week 5, during vaccination. Vaccination used 300 ug of mutant IDH1 20-mer peptide per dose, with topical imiquimod. Libraries were prepared by immunoSEQ multiplex PCR; TCRdb keeps only in-frame clonotypes and omits some of them. The sample has over 50,000 clones; 80% to 90% are singletons. Sequences were derived from PBMCs, sampled from a glioma patient whose treatment included an IDH1 peptide vaccine. These receptors were obtained from a woman between 40 and 50 years old with glioma.

The CDR3 nucleotides are TGTGCCAGCAGCGTGGGGCTAGCGGCCGACTACGAGCAGTACTTC. Protein sequence: CASSVGLAADYEQYF. J is TRBJ2-7 and V is TRBV9; 7 nucleotides match TRBD2. Germline CDR1 and CDR2: SGDLS and YYNGEE. The CDR3 covers 15 residues. Trimming cost V 2 bases and J 3 bases; bases outside gene matches: 8.

The rearrangement links TRBV6-6 to TRBJ1-1; weak D call: TRBD1 (5 bases). CDR1 is MNHNY and CDR2 is SVGAGI in the germline V gene (reference sequence). Trimming shortened V by 4 bases and J by 4 bases, and 13 bases separated the two germline ends. CDR3 length: 14 residues. CDR3 coding DNA: TGTGCCAGCAGTTCTACGGTTGGGGGCACTGAAGCTTTCTTT. Its translation is CASSSTVGGTEAFF.

V gene TRBV9 combines with J gene TRBJ1-2, with TRBD1 identical over 7 bases. With V trimmed by 7 bases and J by 4 bases, 10 bases remained unmatched. Germline V gene data show CDR1 as SGDLS and CDR2 as YYNGEE. The CDR3 spans 14 residues. CDR3 sequence: CASQGQATSYGYTF. CDR3 DNA sequence: TGTGCCAGCCAAGGACAGGCTACTAGCTATGGCTACACCTTC.

This chain joins TRBV11-2 and TRBJ2-2, with D perhaps given as TRBD1 or TRBD2 (5 bases each). Looked up from germline, CDR1 is SGHAT and CDR2 is FQNNGV. The length of the CDR3 is 15 residues. V dropped 5 bases and J dropped 2 bases, with 12 bases sitting between them. CDR3 DNA sequence: TGTGCCAGCAGCCCGTTCCGGGACAACACCGGGGAGCTGTTTTTT. Translating gives CASSPFRDNTGELFF.

J is TRBJ2-1 and V is TRBV7-9, with TRBD2 matching over 8 bases. V dropped 5 bases and J dropped 10; count of bases not matched to a gene: 19. Germline lookup yields CDR1 SEHNR and CDR2 FQNEAQ (reference sequence). The CDR3 extends over 17 amino acids. The CDR3 sequence is CASSPPAGGGRFEEQFF. CDR3 DNA: TGTGCCAGCAGCCCCCCCGCGGGCGGGGGGCGCTTTGAAGAGCAGTTCTTC.

The chain recombines TRBV7-9 with TRBJ1-2, with D unresolved. The germline V and J ends were trimmed by 2 bases and 2 bases, with 9 bases remaining between them. CDR1 is SEHNR and CDR2 is FQNEAQ in the germline V gene (reference sequence). The CDR3 totals 14 residues. The CDR3 sequence is CASSLQGYNYGYTF. The CDR3, as DNA: TGTGCCAGCAGCTTACAAGGGTACAACTATGGCTACACCTTC.

The V call is TRBV4-1, the J call TRBJ2-6; D may correspond to TRBD1 or TRBD2 (5 bases each). Per germline, CDR1 MGHRA and CDR2 YSYEKL. The CDR3 loop spans 16 amino acids. The germline V and J ends were trimmed by 8 bases and 0 bases, with 14 bases remaining between them. The CDR3 nucleotides are TGCGCCAGCGGACGGGGCCCCTTCTCTGGGGCCAACGTCCTGACTTTC. Amino acid sequence: CASGRGPFSGANVLTF.

This chain links TRBV6-5 with TRBJ2-7, with a tentative D call TRBD2 (5 bases). The germline CDR1 and CDR2 sequences are MNHEY and SVGAGI. Trimming left V 0 bases short and J 2 bases short, with 11 bases between. There are 15 residues in the CDR3. The CDR3 loop is CASSYSTGNPYEQYF. The CDR3, as DNA: TGTGCCAGCAGTTACTCGACGGGGAACCCCTACGAGCAGTACTTC.

This clone was observed a single time. The rearrangement joins TRBV28 to TRBJ1-2; D not certain. The CDR3 loop spans 11 amino acids. Per germline, CDR1 MDHEN and CDR2 SYDVKM. V was cut by 6 bases and J by 6 bases, with 8 bases left in between. The CDR3 region has the DNA TGTGCCAGCAGACGAGATCATGGCTACACCTTC. Its protein product is CASRRDHGYTF.

The gene calls are TRBV10-3 and TRBJ2-5; TRBD2 agrees at 7 bases. V lost 2 bases to trimming and J lost 2 bases; unmatched junction nucleotides: 2. The germline V gene has CDR1 ENHRY and CDR2 SYGVKD. The length of the CDR3 is 14 residues. CDR3 sequence reads: CAISEPGLQETQYF. The CDR3 nucleotides are TGTGCCATCAGTGAGCCGGGACTACAAGAGACCCAGTACTTC.

The chain links TRBV10-1 to TRBJ2-3; TRBD2 aligns across 9 bases. The length of the CDR3 is 15 residues. Germline V gene lookup returns CDR1 WNHNN and CDR2 SYGVQD (reference sequence). After removal of 4 bases from V and 4 bases from J, the junction contained 6 bases not matched to a gene. CDR3 DNA sequence: TGCGCCAGCAGTGGGGGACTAGCAACGTCAGATACGCAGTATTTT. Protein: CASSGGLATSDTQYF.

The gene calls are TRBV4-3 and TRBJ2-1, with 10 bases fitting TRBD2. The junction had 6 bases not matched to a gene; V was cut back by 0 bases and J by 13 bases. The V gene's germline CDR1 is LGHNA and CDR2 YSLEER. The CDR3 consists of 14 residues. The CDR3 loop reads CASSQDPSGGAQFF. The CDR3 nucleotides read TGCGCCAGCAGCCAAGATCCGAGCGGGGGGGCCCAGTTCTTC.

This chain connects TRBV2 to TRBJ1-1; unclear D gene. Germline V gene data show CDR1 as SNHLY and CDR2 as FYNNEI. The CDR3 sequence is 13 residues long. The V end lost 7 bases, the J end lost 0 bases, and 9 bases lay between the germline ends. DNA of the CDR3: TGTGCCAGCACCGCGCCGATGAACACTGAAGCTTTCTTT. This gives the protein CASTAPMNTEAFF.

The chain combines TRBV10-2 with TRBJ1-5; TRBD1 might be the D (5 bases). The CDR3 is made up of 15 amino acids. The V gene's germline CDR1 is WSHSY and CDR2 SAAADI. V lost 5 bases and J lost 5, with 16 bases in between. CDR3 sequence (DNA): TGCGCCAGCAGTCTCGGACAAACCGGAGATCAGCCCCAGCATTTT. Amino acid sequence: CASSLGQTGDQPQHF.

The chain carries TRBV6-5 and TRBJ1-1, with 7 nucleotides matching TRBD1. CDR3 size: 14 residues. The ends lost 5 bases at V and 5 bases at J; junction bases unmatched: 8. Germline V gene data show CDR1 as MNHEY and CDR2 as SVGAGI. The CDR3 sequence is CASSQQGGRTEAFF. The CDR3 DNA follows: TGTGCCAGCAGTCAACAAGGGGGCCGAACTGAAGCTTTCTTT.

V gene TRBV18 combines with J gene TRBJ1-1; no clear D gene. V was pared by 3 bases and J by 5 bases, with 10 bases between. CDR1 is KGHSH, CDR2 LQKENI, per germline. This CDR3 is built from 13 residues. Written as DNA, the CDR3 is TGTGCCAGCTCACCGGCCGGAGGGACTGAAGCTTTCTTT. Protein sequence: CASSPAGGTEAFF.

The rearrangement uses TRBV5-4 and TRBJ1-1; D remains unclear. The CDR3 runs to 14 residues. Per the germline V gene, CDR1 is SGHNT and CDR2 is YYREEE (reference sequence). V lost 0 bases and J lost 1, with 7 bases in between. In DNA, the CDR3 is TGTGCCAGCAGCTTGGGTCAGACGAACACTGAAGCTTTCTTT. It specifies CASSLGQTNTEAFF.

The chain combines TRBV28 with TRBJ2-4; no firm D call. Germline values: CDR1 MDHEN, CDR2 SYDVKM. V was clipped by 6 bases and J by 4 bases, with 19 bases between them. The CDR3 is 16 amino acids. In nucleotides, the CDR3 is TGTGCCAGCAGCCCTCCGGGCACCCACTTAAAAAACATTCAGTACTTC. Translation gives CASSPPGTHLKNIQYF.

The chain is built from TRBV18 and TRBJ1-1; D gene ambiguous. Per germline, CDR1 KGHSH and CDR2 LQKENI. V lost 2 bases and J lost 0, with 7 bases in between. The CDR3 runs to 14 residues. Here the CDR3 reads CASSPAGLNTEAFF. The CDR3 coding sequence is TGTGCCAGCTCACCAGCCGGTTTGAACACTGAAGCTTTCTTT.

The chain is built from TRBV27 and TRBJ1-5; D is unclear. CDR3 length: 15 residues. The germline V and J ends were trimmed by 6 bases and 3 bases, with 15 bases remaining between them. Germline loops: CDR1 MNHEY, CDR2 SMNVEV (reference sequence). As DNA, the CDR3 is TGTGCCAGCAGCTGGAGCTACAGCCTCAATCAGCCCCAGCATTTT. It translates to CASSWSYSLNQPQHF.

The rearrangement uses TRBV4-3 and TRBJ2-5; 11 bases fit TRBD1. The CDR3 totals 15 residues. Germline V CDR1 and CDR2: LGHNA, YSLEER. V lost 4 bases and J lost 7; bases outside the gene matches: 8. CDR3 coding DNA: TGCGCCAGCAGCCGCGGGACAGGGGGAGGGAGGACCCAGTACTTC. Its translation is CASSRGTGGGRTQYF.